The 10 T cell receptor beta chains listed next were all sequenced from one sample in a study of beta chain features in type 1 diabetes. The study reverse transcribed the entire isolated RNA, so it sequenced expressed TCRB transcripts. Data came from immunoSEQ multiplex PCR; TCRdb stores just in-frame clones and leaves some out. The table lists roughly 500,000 clones, roughly an eighth of them singletons, with approximately 0.05% in the top ten. Sequenced: naive CD4+ T cells from blood. All receptors derive from a woman aged 18-35 years in good health.

The V and J genes are TRBV21-1 and TRBJ2-7; the listed D gene, TRBD1, was not tested against the DNA. TRBV21-1 is termed a pseudogene. The CDR3 contains 14 residues. CDR3 residues: CASSVDRAWYEQYV. CDR3 nucleotide sequence: TGTGCCAGCAGCGTCGACAGGGCATGGTACGAGCAGTACGTC.

The genes are TRBV18 and TRBJ1-2; D call uncertain. Germline lookup yields CDR1 KGHSH and CDR2 LQKENI. The V end lost 3 bases, the J end lost 0 bases, and 8 bases lay between the germline ends. The CDR3 length is 14 residues. CDR3 DNA: TGTGCCAGCTCACCTGTCAGCTCTAACTATGGCTACACCTTC. It yields the protein CASSPVSSNYGYTF.

This clone showed up just a few times. V gene TRBV29-1 combines with J gene TRBJ1-2, with unresolved D. Germline assignment: CDR1 SQVTM and CDR2 ANQGSEA. Trimming took 0 bases from V and 4 from J, leaving 9 bases between them. The CDR3 runs 13 residues. The chain's CDR3 is CSVEDPVSYGYTF. CDR3 in DNA: TGCAGCGTTGAAGATCCAGTATCCTATGGCTACACCTTC.

There are a few counts of this clone. The chain joins TRBV14 to TRBJ2-1, with D possibly matching TRBD2 (7 bases). V was clipped by 0 bases and J by 3 bases, with 12 bases between them. Germline V CDR1 and CDR2: SGHDN, FVKESK. The CDR3 covers 16 residues. DNA of the CDR3: TGTGCCAGCAGCCAAGATCGGGGGGCAGGCTACAATGAGCAGTTCTTC. This translates into CASSQDRGAGYNEQFF.

This clone was observed a handful of times. The V gene is TRBV29-1, the J gene TRBJ2-2, with 12 bases aligning to TRBD2. Unmatched junction bases numbered 3, after V lost 4 bases and J lost 6 bases. The CDR3 spans 14 residues. The germline CDR1 and CDR2 sequences are SQVTM and ANQGSEA. CDR3 DNA sequence: TGCAGCGTTGGCCTAGCGGGAGGGCCCGGGGAGCTGTTTTTT. Translation gives CSVGLAGGPGELFF.

CDR3 amino acids: CASSVLAGAGSYEQYF. CDR3 nucleotide sequence: TGTGCCAGCAGCGTACTAGCGGGAGCAGGTAGCTACGAGCAGTACTTC. The chain is built from TRBV9 and TRBJ2-7; 10 bases map to TRBD2. CDR1 and CDR2 (germline): SGDLS, YYNGEE. With V trimmed by 1 base and J by 3 bases, 7 bases remained unmatched. The CDR3 contains 16 residues.

This clone was picked up a small number of times. The chain employs TRBV14 and TRBJ2-4; tentatively, D is TRBD2 (6 bases). Trimming pared 4 bases from V and 8 bases from J, leaving 18 bases between. This CDR3 spans 15 amino acids. The germline V gene has CDR1 SGHDN and CDR2 FVKESK. The CDR3 sequence: CASSPSSALLDIQYF. In DNA, the CDR3 is TGTGCCAGCAGCCCATCTAGCGCTTTACTTGACATTCAGTACTTC. Supplemented by reference TRBV14 and TRBJ2-4, the full variable domain reads EAGVTQFPSHSVIEKGQTVTLRCDPISGHDNLYWYRRVMGKEIKFLLHFVKESKQDESGMPNNRFLAERTGGTYSTLKVQPAELEDSGVYFCASSPSSALLDIQYFGAGTRLSVL.

CDR3: CASSRRGAEVYEQYF. The CDR3 DNA reads as TGTGCCAGCTCCCGCAGGGGGGCCGAAGTCTACGAGCAGTACTTC. The rearrangement links TRBV18 to TRBJ2-7; a possible D gene is TRBD1 (7 bases). Trimming took 6 bases from V and 3 from J, leaving 18 bases between them. This CDR3 is 15 amino acids long. From germline, CDR1 is KGHSH and CDR2 LQKENI.

The CDR3 loop is CASSVTGTSRTETQYF. The DNA for the CDR3 is TGTGCCAGCAGCGTCACCGGGACTAGCAGGACAGAGACCCAGTACTTC. J is TRBJ2-5 and V is TRBV9; 9 bases fit TRBD2. The length of the CDR3 is 16 residues. CDR1 and CDR2 (germline): SGDLS, YYNGEE. V was pared by 2 bases and J by 4 bases, with 9 bases of the junction left unmatched.

There are a few counts of this clone. J is TRBJ2-1 and V is TRBV9, with TRBD2 matching over 11 bases. Germline trimming cut 2 bases from V and 1 base from J; bases unmatched to any gene: 11. Germline-derived CDR1 and CDR2 are SGDLS and YYNGEE. This CDR3 is built from 19 residues. The CDR3 DNA follows: TGTGCCAGCAGCGTGAGCCTAGCGGGAGGTCGGGAGTCCTACAATGAGCAGTTCTTC. Translation: CASSVSLAGGRESYNEQFF.